The rows below give T cell receptor beta chains drawn from one sample of a study of technical replicates of blood from several donors. Using immunoSEQ multiplex PCR, the repertoire was profiled, and TCRdb retains in-frame clones only, with some absent. Of over 50,000 clones detected, approximately 92% appear once; the ten largest clones hold 4.2%. The sequencing input was PBMCs. The receptors shown here come from a human donor in good health. Some clones in this sample may be carry-over from other donors' samples. The CDR3 runs from the conserved cysteine through the conserved F or W. The order of the fields is CDR3 DNA, CDR3 protein, clone size, D gene, V gene, CDR3 length, J gene. A D gene is named only where the DNA matches it firmly. Clone size is not always given. Where it is, it says once, few, many or a class for expanded clones.

TGTGCCAGCAGCTTCCGGGACTCCTCGACCTACGAGCAGTACTTC	CASSFRDSSTYEQYF	.	.	TRBV7-8	15	TRBJ2-7
TGTGCCAGCAGCCTTGGGCCGAACGCTGAAGCTTTCTTT	CASSLGPNAEAFF	.	.	TRBV6-5	13	TRBJ1-1
TGTGCCAGCAGGGGACTAGCGCCCTACAATGAGCAGTTCTTC	CASRGLAPYNEQFF	once	TRBD2	TRBV27	14	TRBJ2-1
TGCGCCAGCAGCACCGGACTAGCGCCCTACAATGAGCAGTTCTTC	CASSTGLAPYNEQFF	.	TRBD2	TRBV5-1	15	TRBJ2-1
TGCGCCAGCAGCTTAGGGACAGTCTCCTACAATGAGCAGTTCTTC	CASSLGTVSYNEQFF	.	TRBD1	TRBV5-1	15	TRBJ2-1
TGTGCCAGCAGTAGGCTAGCGGGGTACGAGCAGTACTTC	CASSRLAGYEQYF	.	TRBD2	TRBV6-4	13	TRBJ2-7
TGTGCCAGCAGCTTACTAGCGGGAGCCCCCTACGAGCAGTACTTC	CASSLLAGAPYEQYF	.	TRBD2	TRBV7-2	15	TRBJ2-7
TGCGCCAGCAGCTTGGTTGCGGGGCTTGACAATGAGCAGTTCTTC	CASSLVAGLDNEQFF	.	.	TRBV5-1	15	TRBJ2-1
TGTGCCAGCAGCGCTAGGGCGGGACCCAATGGCTACACCTTC	CASSARAGPNGYTF	.	.	TRBV6-1	14	TRBJ1-2
TGCGCCAGCAGCCCGGGTACAGGGCCGGGCACAGATACGCAGTATTTT	CASSPGTGPGTDTQYF	.	.	TRBV5-1	16	TRBJ2-3
TGTGCCAGCAGCCCGATCGGGGTCCAAGAGACCCAGTACTTC	CASSPIGVQETQYF	once	.	TRBV5-5	14	TRBJ2-5
TGTGCCAGCAGCGTAATGGCGGGGGGCGCCTACAATGAGCAGTTCTTC	CASSVMAGGAYNEQFF	once	TRBD2	TRBV11-2	16	TRBJ2-1
TGTGCCAGCACCCGAGAGGGGGCGGGCTCACCCCTCCACTTT	CASTREGAGSPLHF	.	TRBD1	TRBV6-5	14	TRBJ1-6
TGTGCCAGCAGTTGGGACAGGAAGACAGAGACCCAGTACTTC	CASSWDRKTETQYF	once	TRBD1	TRBV6-5	14	TRBJ2-5
TGCGCCAGCAGCCAAGAACAGGTAGCGCAGTATTTT	CASSQEQVAQYF	.	.	TRBV4-1	12	TRBJ2-3
TGCGCCAGCAGTCGACAGGAAACAGATACGCAGTATTTT	CASSRQETDTQYF	.	.	TRBV5-1	13	TRBJ2-3
TGTGCCATCCGACTAGCGGGGGGATTCTTCGCAGATACGCAGTATTTT	CAIRLAGGFFADTQYF	.	TRBD2	TRBV10-3	16	TRBJ2-3
TGTGCCAGCAGTGAGAGAAGTACTAGCCTTTCCTCCACAGATACGCAGTATTTT	CASSERSTSLSSTDTQYF	.	.	TRBV6-4	18	TRBJ2-3
TGTGCCAGCTCCCCGGGACAGGGGGCGACTAGGGAGCAGTACTTC	CASSPGQGATREQYF	once	TRBD1	TRBV18	15	TRBJ2-7
TGCAGCGTTGGCGGGGATCGAAACACCATATATTTT	CSVGGDRNTIYF	.	.	TRBV29-1	12	TRBJ1-3
TGCGCCAGCAGCCAAGATAGCGGACAGGGAACGATCGGGATTAGGACTGAAGCTTTCTTT	CASSQDSGQGTIGIRTEAFF	.	TRBD1	TRBV4-1	20	TRBJ1-1
TGTGCCATCCGAAGGGGGACCGGGGAGCTGTTTTTT	CAIRRGTGELFF	.	.	TRBV5-8	12	TRBJ2-2
TGTGCCAGCAGCCCAGGGACTAGCGACTACGAGCAGTACTTC	CASSPGTSDYEQYF	.	TRBD2	TRBV9	14	TRBJ2-7
TGTGCCAGCTTAAAAAAGACAGGATTGAACACCGGGGAGCTGTTTTTT	CASLKKTGLNTGELFF	.	.	TRBV11-3	16	TRBJ2-2
TGCGCCAGCAGCTTCCAGGGGGACTATGGCTACACCTTC	CASSFQGDYGYTF	.	TRBD1	TRBV5-1	13	TRBJ1-2
TGTGCCAGCAGCTTTTGGGACAGGGTCCACAATGAGCAGTTCTTC	CASSFWDRVHNEQFF	.	TRBD1	TRBV5-6	15	TRBJ2-1
TGCGCCAGCAGCTTTAGCGGGGCCTACAATGAGCAGTTCTTC	CASSFSGAYNEQFF	medium-sized	TRBD2	TRBV5-1	14	TRBJ2-1
TGTGCCAGCAGCTTGGGTCTTAGCCCAGATACGCAGTATTTT	CASSLGLSPDTQYF	.	.	TRBV5-4	14	TRBJ2-3
TGTGCCAGCAGTGAAACGGCGGGAGAGGGCACCGGGGAGCTGTTTTTT	CASSETAGEGTGELFF	.	TRBD2	TRBV6-1	16	TRBJ2-2
TGTGCCAGCAGCGGACAGGCGGCAGATACGCAGTATTTT	CASSGQAADTQYF	.	TRBD1	TRBV7-2	13	TRBJ2-3
TGTGCCAGTACCCCGGGACTAGCGGGGGGATATCTCGGGGAGCTGTTTTTT	CASTPGLAGGYLGELFF	.	TRBD2	TRBV19	17	TRBJ2-2
TGTGCCAGCAGTGAAAGTCGGGGTGGCTACGAGCAGTACTTC	CASSESRGGYEQYF	.	.	TRBV6-1	14	TRBJ2-7
TGTGCCAGCAGTTGGACAGAGAACACTGAAGCTTTCTTT	CASSWTENTEAFF	.	.	TRBV6-1	13	TRBJ1-1
TGTGCCACCAGCAAACTAGCAGTCAGGGGGGAGACCCAGTACTTC	CATSKLAVRGETQYF	.	.	TRBV15	15	TRBJ2-5
TGCGCCAGCAGCTTGCCTCAGGCAAAGAACACTGAAGCTTTCTTT	CASSLPQAKNTEAFF	.	.	TRBV5-1	15	TRBJ1-1
TGTGCCAGCAGTGCCGGCGGCTCCTATAATTCACCCCTCCACTTT	CASSAGGSYNSPLHF	.	.	TRBV2	15	TRBJ1-6
TGTGCCACCCGGGAGGGAGGTGGTCAGCCCCAGCATTTT	CATREGGGQPQHF	.	.	TRBV6-6	13	TRBJ1-5
TGCGCCAGCAGCCAAGTGTCTCAGGGTGTGACTGAAAAACTGTTTTTT	CASSQVSQGVTEKLFF	.	.	TRBV4-1	16	TRBJ1-4
TGTGCCAGCAGCTTAATACAGGGAGAAGGCTACACCTTC	CASSLIQGEGYTF	.	.	TRBV7-9	13	TRBJ1-2
TGCGCCAGCAGCGTGGGAGATGGAAACACCATATATTTT	CASSVGDGNTIYF	few	.	TRBV5-1	13	TRBJ1-3
TGTGCCAGCAGACACTGGGACAGGGGGCATGGCTACACCTTC	CASRHWDRGHGYTF	.	TRBD1	TRBV6-6	14	TRBJ1-2
TGTGCCAGCAGCCCTGGCCGGGGGGCGAGGGCTGAAGCTTTCTTT	CASSPGRGARAEAFF	few	.	TRBV6-6	15	TRBJ1-1
TGCGCCAGCAGTCGGACGGGCGGGGATGGAGAGACCCAGTACTTC	CASSRTGGDGETQYF	once	.	TRBV5-1	15	TRBJ2-5
TGTGCCAGCAGCTTACAACAGAGTGAAGCTTTCTTT	CASSLQQSEAFF	.	.	TRBV7-9	12	TRBJ1-1
TGCGCCAGCAGCTCGCAGGGGACAGGGGCCTACGAGCAGTACTTC	CASSSQGTGAYEQYF	.	TRBD1	TRBV5-1	15	TRBJ2-7
TGTGCCAGCAGCTTAGATCAGTTCCCGGGAGATACGCAGTATTTT	CASSLDQFPGDTQYF	.	.	TRBV7-2	15	TRBJ2-3
TGTGCCAGCAGCTCTACTAGCGGGAGGGCCCCCACCCGTGGAGAGACCCAGTACTTC	CASSSTSGRAPTRGETQYF	.	TRBD2	TRBV5-8	19	TRBJ2-5
TGTGCCAGCACCAAACTCAGGGAAAAGACCCAGTACTTC	CASTKLREKTQYF	.	.	TRBV7-2	13	TRBJ2-5
TGTGCCAGCAGCTTGGCCTGGGGGCTTAATTCACCCCTCCACTTT	CASSLAWGLNSPLHF	.	.	TRBV5-8	15	TRBJ1-6
TGTGCCAGTAAGATCGAACAGGCGAGCAATCAGCCCCAGCATTTT	CASKIEQASNQPQHF	.	.	TRBV19	15	TRBJ1-5
TGTGCCAGCAGCTTAACAGTGAACACTGAAGCTTTCTTT	CASSLTVNTEAFF	.	.	TRBV7-8	13	TRBJ1-1
TGTGCCAGCAGCTTGTGGTGGGATGGAGGGGATAATTCACCCCTCCACTTT	CASSLWWDGGDNSPLHF	.	.	TRBV5-5	17	TRBJ1-6
TGTGCCAGCAGTTTATTGGGAAAGGGGTTGGAGCAGTACTTC	CASSLLGKGLEQYF	.	.	TRBV27	14	TRBJ2-7
TGTGCCAGCAGCCAAGGGGACAGCGGGCCCTACGAGCAGTACTTC	CASSQGDSGPYEQYF	.	.	TRBV14	15	TRBJ2-7